This paragraph covers one T cell receptor (beta chain) sequence. These data belong to a study of cytomegalovirus exposure and HLA in healthy donors. Germline V lookup: CDR1 KGHSH, CDR2 LQKENI. Trimming left V 6 bases short and J 4 bases short, with 12 bases between. The CDR3 is 13 amino acids. TCRdb keeps only in-frame clones here, not all; method: immunoSEQ multiplex PCR. The sample includes about 56,000 clones, 93% seen only once; the top ten take 1.5% to 2%. Sequenced material: PBMCs. This chain uses TRBV18 with TRBJ1-1, with D tentatively TRBD1 (5 bases). The receptor's source is a woman aged 18-29 years in good health and CMV-seropositive. The CDR3 spells CASSAGRTTEAFF. CDR3 in DNA: TGTGCCAGCTCCGCGGGGCGGACCACTGAAGCTTTCTTT. The complete variable domain, with remaining parts taken from reference TRBV18 and TRBJ1-1, reads NAGVMQNPRHLVRRRGQEARLRCSPMKGHSHVYWYRQLPEEGLKFMVYLQKENIIDESGMPKERFSAEFPKEGPSILRIQQVVRGDSAAYFCASSAGRTTEAFFGQGTRLTVV.